This T cell receptor (beta chain) was documented in a study of blood T cell repertoires in COVID-19 (dated by TCRdb to between 2020 and 2021). Context from the whole study: The collaborator samples originated in the United States, Italy and Spain and spanned the acute and convalescent phases of COVID-19. The material from the prospective study consisted of cDNA or gDNA derived from T cells, B-cell-depleted T cells, or PBMCs. The dataset comprised deeply sampled blood TCRbeta repertoires from subjects exposed to, actively infected with, or recovered from COVID-19. A freely available public database, intended as a resource for researchers studying the immune response to SARS-CoV-2, is where the repertoires were released. The samples were drawn from two sources: the first 160 participants of the ongoing ImmuneRACE study, and approximately 1,300 subjects contributed by 6 global collaborators. The sample metadata nearly always contained a de-identified subject ID, COVID-19 status, age in years and sex. Where available, HLA class I and class II types were taken from metadata supplied by the sample provider and were not determined by assay-based typing.

TCRbeta CDR3 regions were amplified from genomic DNA by means of the immunoSEQ Assay, a bias-controlled multiplex PCR. The paper's processing steps were these. Within the assay, amplification of reference gene primers was used to estimate how many nucleated cells each sample contained. Sequence reads were collapsed and filtered to measure the absolute abundance of every unique TCRbeta CDR3 rearrangement. Productive Simpson clonality was computed per sample as the square root of Simpson's diversity index over productive rearrangements. TCRdb provides this immuneACCESS table in a form limited to in-frame rearrangements. Some clones are lacking; in checked studies, under half of them reflect an unresolved V gene, and why the rest are absent is not known. The D gene and trimming were derived from the DNA, and the V and J assignments and clone size from that table. In this sample the table shows approximately 260,000 clones, around 88% of which occur a single time. About 1.2% of the sample is taken by the ten largest.

CDR1 and CDR2 (LNHDA, SQIVND) derive from the germline V gene (reference sequence). From the cysteine up to the phenylalanine, the CDR3 has a length of 14 residues. Only the CDR3 region is kept as DNA, spanning 42 bases read in frame from base 1. V is shortened by 5 bases, J by 1 base, and the region joining them spans 11 bases. A remark on this clone: Its antigen specificity is not known. Per-base qualities were not stored, and no clone one base away is much larger.

Results and caveats for the whole study, not just this receptor: The quantity of clinical and demographic metadata differed by source and by participant and was supplied without curation.

Participants in the prospective study were enrolled through a virtual design, were aged about 18 to 100 years, and lived in approximately 25 United States geographic areas. In the prospective study, cohorts were assigned on the basis of participant-reported clinical history obtained from a screening survey and a study questionnaire. Mobile phlebotomists in the prospective study collected whole blood, serum and a nasopharyngeal or oropharyngeal swab from every participant. Additional blood draws and questionnaires over a 2-month period could optionally be provided by prospective study participants. Blood samples from the prospective study were shipped frozen or at room temperature prior to DNA extraction.

Material for sequencing was PBMCs or T cells enriched from blood (not recorded which). The sequence was obtained from a middle-aged woman with acute COVID-19. The sequence joins TRBV19 to TRBJ1-1; tentative D gene TRBD1, with 6 bases matching. The sequenced DNA: TGTGCCAGTAGTCAGGGACACGGGAACACTGAAGCTTTCTTT. Translated, this gives CASSQGHGNTEAFF.